Each of the 5 T cell receptor beta chains below was sequenced from the same sample in a study of blood T cell repertoires in COVID-19. Generated by immunoSEQ multiplex PCR, the TCRdb table keeps only in-frame clones and is missing some. The table lists around 700,000 clones, approximately 90% of them singletons. The sample was peripheral blood. The receptors were gathered from a woman aged 18-29 years with acute or convalescent COVID-19.

The chain links TRBV20-1 to TRBJ2-5, with D hard to call. The V gene's germline CDR1 is DFQATT and CDR2 SNEGSKA (reference sequence). Trimming cost V 6 bases and J 1 base, with 6 bases left between them. The CDR3 has 11 residues. The CDR3 nucleotides read TGCAGTGCAACAGCCCAAGAGACCCAGTACTTC. Translation: CSATAQETQYF.

The J gene is TRBJ2-3, the V gene TRBV6-4, with TRBD1 as a possible D gene (6 bases). This CDR3 has 15 residues. Germline loops: CDR1 MRHNA, CDR2 SNTAGT. Trimming left V 6 bases short and J 0 bases short, with 13 bases between. CDR3 region: CASSFGTLSTDTQYF. The DNA for the CDR3 is TGTGCCAGCAGCTTCGGGACACTTAGCACAGATACGCAGTATTTT.

A single count supports this clone. The chain's CDR3 is CASTRGFIYEQYF. CDR3 nucleotides: TGTGCCTCTACGCGGGGGTTTATTTACGAGCAGTACTTC. The chain carries TRBV28 and TRBJ2-7; TRBD2 matches 7 bases. Trimming cost V 11 bases and J 4 bases; bases outside gene matches: 11. The length of the CDR3 is 13 residues. CDR1 and CDR2 from the germline V gene are MDHEN and SYDVKM. Full variable domain (outside the CDR3, taken from reference TRBV28 and TRBJ2-7): DVKVTQSSRYLVKRTGEKVFLECVQDMDHENMFWYRQDPGLGLRLIYFSYDVKMKEKGDIPEGYSVSREKKERFSLILESASTNQTSMYLCASTRGFIYEQYFGPGTRLTVT.

A few counts support this clone. The V call is TRBV19, the J call TRBJ1-5; D perhaps matches TRBD1 (5 bases). V lost 1 base to trimming and J lost 7 bases, with 11 bases between them. The CDR3 loop spans 14 amino acids. Germline CDR1 and CDR2: LNHDA and SQIVND (reference sequence). This CDR3 reads CASSIAGYPQPQHF. The CDR3 DNA follows: TGTGCCAGTAGTATAGCAGGGTATCCCCAGCCCCAGCATTTT. Full variable domain (rest looked up from reference TRBV19 and TRBJ1-5): DGGITQSPKYLFRKEGQNVTLSCEQNLNHDAMYWYRQDPGQGLRLIYYSQIVNDFQKGDIAEGYSVSREKKESFPLTVTSAQKNPTAFYLCASSIAGYPQPQHFGDGTRLSIL.

V is TRBV4-1 and J is TRBJ2-7; D may be TRBD1 (6 bases). The CDR3 totals 12 residues. Germline V CDR1 and CDR2: MGHRA, YSYEKL. V was trimmed by 4 bases and J by 3 bases, leaving 7 bases between them. CDR3: CASSPRGYEQYF. The CDR3 DNA sequence: TGCGCCAGCAGCCCCAGGGGCTACGAGCAGTACTTC.